The clone carrying this TCR beta chain was seen at least ten times. Its antigen is currently unknown. Unique molecular identifiers tagged the TCRbeta library. One entry per CDR3 protein results from TCRdb running MiXCR on the PCR reads. The data hold about 110,000 distinct CDR3 sequences, with 5% to 7% observed a single time. The sample is drawn from a study of T-cell reconstitution after alpha-beta-depleted transplantation in children. General study points: Roughly two months post-transplant, alpha-beta T cells reportedly originated from several hundred graft clones that had expanded. T-cell numbers and diversity one year post-transplant derived largely from freshly generated T cells. At day 60, the high TCRbeta diversity found in some patients originated from recipient T cells and thymic progenitors that had survived.

The sample consisted of PBMCs, mostly from graft donor cells, taken 360 days after TCRalphabeta/CD19-depleted stem cell transplant. The source of this sequence is a male patient aged 2 to 10 who had a stem cell transplant for acute lymphoblastic leukemia, so the T cells may come from the graft donor.

The CDR3 DNA reads as TGTGCCAGCAGCCCGGGACACCTTCCCCGAGTGGCCGGGGAGCTGTTTTTT. Its translation is CASSPGHLPRVAGELFF. The chain employs TRBV9 and TRBJ2-2; tentative D call: TRBD1 (6 bases). The ends were cut back, 4 bases at V and 6 bases at J, with 22 bases in the middle. The germline V gene encodes CDR1 SGDLS and CDR2 YYNGEE. The CDR3 contains 17 residues. The variable domain in full, completed from reference TRBV9 and TRBJ2-2, reads DSGVTQTPKHLITATGQRVTLRCSPRSGDLSVYWYQQSLDQGLQFLIQYYNGEERAKGNILERFSAQQFPDLHSELNLSSLELGDSALYFCASSPGHLPRVAGELFFGEGSRLTVL.